This entry describes one T cell receptor beta chain. A few counts support this clonotype. The antigen it recognizes is unknown. Base quality data are lacking; no much larger clone is found one base away. The cysteine opens and the phenylalanine closes a CDR3 of 15 amino acids. Only the CDR3 DNA stays, 45 bases, in frame from base 1. Cut back by 2 bases and 4 bases, the V and J ends lie 14 bases apart. CDR1 and CDR2 are drawn from the germline V gene (reference sequence): DFQATT, SNEGSKA. The record originates from a study of response to subunit inactivated influenza vaccine (dated by TCRdb to the late 2010s). Context from the whole study: Deep quantitative T cell receptor repertoire profiling was used in the study to track responses to a trivalent subunit inactivated influenza vaccine.

Overall study outcomes, separate from this receptor: The authors proposed that each seasonal influenza vaccination may bring in only a limited number of new T cells.

Libraries were built with RT-PCR. Sequencer: Illumina HiSeq 2500. In-frame beta chains were kept once TCRdb had trimmed the public reads at Q25 with fastp and called clones with MiXCR. When rows share a CDR3 protein, they turn into one entry using the most common DNA and genes. The table for this sample lists 700,000 to 900,000 distinct CDR3 sequences; 21% of them were counted only once. Roughly 10% of the sample lies in the top ten. Source: PBMCs from blood, taken 5 days after vaccination. The receptor chain draws on TRBV20-1 and TRBJ2-2, with TRBD1 tentatively as D gene (6 bases match). This receptor was identified in a man aged 45-65 years who received an inactivated influenza vaccine. Donor details come from another sample of the same person, matched by shared clones. In nucleotide form, the sequence is TGCAGTGCTAGAAAGACAGGTTTGCGCACCGGGGAGCTGTTTTTT. This translates into CSARKTGLRTGELFF.